A selection of T cell receptor beta chains follows, all from one sample in a study of blood T cell repertoires in COVID-19. Using immunoSEQ multiplex PCR, the repertoire was profiled, and TCRdb retains in-frame clones only, with some absent. The sample has roughly 140,000 clones; around 80% are singletons. The sequenced sample consisted of peripheral blood. Every receptor here comes from a woman aged 45-65 years in a cohort sampled during active or convalescent COVID-19. Each CDR3 is given with its conserved first and last residue. D genes are given only for firm matches. Size is omitted from some rows. Given values are once, few, many or a class for expanded clones.

j_gene: TRBJ1-3
v_gene: TRBV5-1
len: 18
d_gene: TRBD1
abundance: NA
CDR3aa: CASSSGPAGGSSGNTIYF
CDR3nt: TGCGCCAGCAGCTCCGGTCCGGCAGGGGGGTCCTCTGGAAACACCATATATTTT

j_gene: TRBJ2-3
v_gene: TRBV5-1
len: 12
d_gene: TRBD2
abundance: NA
CDR3aa: CASQRETDTQYF
CDR3nt: TGCGCCAGCCAGCGGGAAACAGATACGCAGTATTTT

j_gene: TRBJ1-6
v_gene: TRBV6-5
len: 15
d_gene: NA
abundance: NA
CDR3aa: CASSYARGTDSPLHF
CDR3nt: TGTGCCAGCAGTTACGCACGCGGGACCGATTCACCCCTCCACTTT

j_gene: TRBJ1-2
v_gene: TRBV7-3
len: 15
d_gene: TRBD1
abundance: NA
CDR3aa: CASSLTGTGLVGYTF
CDR3nt: TGTGCCAGCAGCTTAACCGGGACAGGGTTGGTTGGCTACACCTTC

j_gene: TRBJ2-7
v_gene: TRBV12-3/TRBV12-4
len: 11
d_gene: TRBD1
abundance: NA
CDR3aa: CASSSGTVKYF
CDR3nt: TGTGCCAGCAGTTCCGGGACAGTGAAGTACTTC

j_gene: TRBJ1-3
v_gene: TRBV19
len: 14
d_gene: NA
abundance: NA
CDR3aa: CASSTVSSGNTIYF
CDR3nt: TGTGCCAGTAGTACGGTGTCCTCTGGAAACACCATATATTTT

j_gene: TRBJ1-1
v_gene: TRBV11-2
len: 13
d_gene: NA
abundance: NA
CDR3aa: CASSTDRNTEAFF
CDR3nt: TGTGCCAGCAGCACAGACAGGAACACTGAAGCTTTCTTT

j_gene: TRBJ1-1
v_gene: TRBV3-1/TRBV3-2
len: 13
d_gene: NA
abundance: NA
CDR3aa: CASRGGSTTEAFF
CDR3nt: TGTGCCAGCAGAGGAGGGTCGACCACTGAAGCTTTCTTT

j_gene: TRBJ2-4
v_gene: TRBV2
len: 18
d_gene: TRBD1
abundance: NA
CDR3aa: CASSASRDSALAKNIQYF
CDR3nt: TGTGCCAGCAGTGCGTCCCGGGACAGTGCCCTAGCCAAAAACATTCAGTACTTC

j_gene: TRBJ2-2
v_gene: TRBV5-4
len: 16
d_gene: TRBD1
abundance: NA
CDR3aa: CASSFLGTGVAGELFF
CDR3nt: TGTGCCAGCAGCTTTCTGGGTACAGGGGTCGCCGGGGAGCTGTTTTTT

j_gene: TRBJ2-1
v_gene: TRBV5-1
len: 17
d_gene: NA
abundance: NA
CDR3aa: CASSLVPVRGSYNEQFF
CDR3nt: TGCGCCAGCAGCTTGGTGCCCGTGCGGGGATCCTACAATGAGCAGTTCTTC

j_gene: TRBJ1-3
v_gene: TRBV3-1/TRBV3-2
len: 17
d_gene: TRBD1
abundance: NA
CDR3aa: CASSYRDRGRPGNTIYF
CDR3nt: TGTGCCAGCAGCTACCGGGACAGGGGACGTCCCGGAAACACCATATATTTT

j_gene: TRBJ1-1
v_gene: TRBV19
len: 13
d_gene: TRBD1
abundance: NA
CDR3aa: CASSLRDSNEAFF
CDR3nt: TGTGCCAGTAGTCTACGGGACAGCAATGAAGCTTTCTTT

j_gene: TRBJ2-5
v_gene: TRBV7-9
len: 13
d_gene: TRBD1
abundance: few
CDR3aa: CASSTGTAETQYF
CDR3nt: TGTGCCAGCAGCACCGGGACAGCCGAGACCCAGTACTTC

j_gene: TRBJ2-5
v_gene: TRBV7-3
len: 12
d_gene: NA
abundance: once
CDR3aa: CASSFQGGTQYF
CDR3nt: TGTGCCAGCAGCTTCCAGGGGGGGACCCAGTACTTC

j_gene: TRBJ1-5
v_gene: TRBV6-2/TRBV6-3
len: 16
d_gene: NA
abundance: NA
CDR3aa: CASSYGGGAVGQPQHF
CDR3nt: TGTGCCAGCAGTTACGGTGGGGGGGCAGTCGGTCAGCCCCAGCATTTT

j_gene: TRBJ1-1
v_gene: TRBV3-1/TRBV3-2
len: 15
d_gene: TRBD1
abundance: once
CDR3aa: CASSSGQGGHTEAFF
CDR3nt: TGTGCCAGCAGCTCGGGACAGGGTGGGCACACTGAAGCTTTCTTT

j_gene: TRBJ2-2
v_gene: TRBV29-1
len: 16
d_gene: TRBD2
abundance: NA
CDR3aa: CSVMPYAGGNTGELFF
CDR3nt: TGCAGCGTTATGCCCTATGCGGGGGGGAACACCGGGGAGCTGTTTTTT

j_gene: TRBJ2-1
v_gene: TRBV11-2
len: 12
d_gene: NA
abundance: NA
CDR3aa: CASSPIDNEQFF
CDR3nt: TGTGCCAGCAGCCCAATAGACAATGAGCAGTTCTTC

j_gene: TRBJ1-3
v_gene: TRBV27
len: 10
d_gene: NA
abundance: NA
CDR3aa: CASPPYTIYF
CDR3nt: TGTGCCAGCCCCCCCTACACCATATATTTT

j_gene: TRBJ2-1
v_gene: TRBV5-4
len: 16
d_gene: NA
abundance: once
CDR3aa: CASSLGTDASYNEQFF
CDR3nt: TGTGCCAGCAGCTTGGGAACTGATGCCTCCTACAATGAGCAGTTCTTC

j_gene: TRBJ1-1
v_gene: TRBV19
len: 12
d_gene: NA
abundance: NA
CDR3aa: CASSIAGTEAFF
CDR3nt: TGTGCCAGTAGTATAGCCGGCACTGAAGCTTTCTTT

j_gene: TRBJ2-2
v_gene: TRBV5-1
len: 16
d_gene: TRBD2
abundance: once
CDR3aa: CASSQEPTSVTGELFF
CDR3nt: TGCGCCAGCAGCCAGGAACCGACTAGCGTCACCGGGGAGCTGTTTTTT

j_gene: TRBJ1-1
v_gene: TRBV6-5
len: 14
d_gene: NA
abundance: NA
CDR3aa: CASIRQPQGTEAFF
CDR3nt: TGTGCCAGCATACGACAGCCTCAGGGCACTGAAGCTTTCTTT

j_gene: TRBJ1-5
v_gene: TRBV6-6
len: 14
d_gene: NA
abundance: NA
CDR3aa: CASSYLQSNQPQHF
CDR3nt: TGTGCCAGCAGTTACTTACAGAGCAATCAGCCCCAGCATTTT

j_gene: TRBJ2-3
v_gene: TRBV4-1
len: 17
d_gene: TRBD2
abundance: NA
CDR3aa: CASSPGFGGGMLDTQYF
CDR3nt: TGCGCCAGCAGCCCCGGTTTTGGGGGGGGAATGCTAGATACGCAGTATTTT

j_gene: TRBJ2-1
v_gene: TRBV2
len: 14
d_gene: NA
abundance: once
CDR3aa: CASKTGYFYNEQFF
CDR3nt: TGTGCCAGCAAGACAGGATACTTCTACAATGAGCAGTTCTTC

j_gene: TRBJ1-2
v_gene: TRBV6-5
len: 13
d_gene: NA
abundance: NA
CDR3aa: CASSFTRNYGYTF
CDR3nt: TGTGCCAGCAGTTTCACTCGGAACTATGGCTACACCTTC

j_gene: TRBJ1-1
v_gene: TRBV12-3/TRBV12-4
len: 13
d_gene: NA
abundance: NA
CDR3aa: CASSPRGFTEAFF
CDR3nt: TGTGCCAGCAGCCCGCGAGGGTTCACTGAAGCTTTCTTT

j_gene: TRBJ1-6
v_gene: TRBV5-6
len: 15
d_gene: TRBD1
abundance: NA
CDR3aa: CASSLLGTGRSPLHF
CDR3nt: TGTGCCAGCAGCTTGTTGGGGACAGGGCGGTCACCCCTCCACTTT

j_gene: TRBJ1-2
v_gene: TRBV11-2
len: 15
d_gene: TRBD1
abundance: NA
CDR3aa: CASSLDRQGTYGYTF
CDR3nt: TGTGCCAGCAGCTTAGACCGACAGGGAACCTATGGCTACACCTTC

j_gene: TRBJ2-3
v_gene: TRBV30
len: 13
d_gene: TRBD1
abundance: NA
CDR3aa: CAQRQGAADTQYF
CDR3nt: TGTGCCCAACGGCAGGGGGCCGCAGATACGCAGTATTTT

j_gene: TRBJ2-5
v_gene: TRBV29-1
len: 14
d_gene: TRBD1
abundance: NA
CDR3aa: CSVGKDRVEETQYF
CDR3nt: TGCAGCGTTGGCAAAGACAGGGTAGAAGAGACCCAGTACTTC

j_gene: TRBJ1-1
v_gene: TRBV27
len: 14
d_gene: NA
abundance: NA
CDR3aa: CASSLWSVDTEAFF
CDR3nt: TGTGCCAGCAGTTTATGGTCGGTAGACACTGAAGCTTTCTTT

j_gene: TRBJ1-2
v_gene: TRBV5-1
len: 14
d_gene: TRBD1
abundance: few
CDR3aa: CASSPGGTNYGYTF
CDR3nt: TGCGCCAGCAGCCCAGGGGGAACCAACTATGGCTACACCTTC

j_gene: TRBJ2-5
v_gene: TRBV6-2/TRBV6-3
len: 15
d_gene: NA
abundance: NA
CDR3aa: CASSYSGGNQETQYF
CDR3nt: TGTGCCAGCAGTTACAGTGGGGGGAACCAAGAGACCCAGTACTTC

j_gene: TRBJ2-7
v_gene: TRBV19
len: 14
d_gene: TRBD1
abundance: NA
CDR3aa: CASSPGQRTYEQYF
CDR3nt: TGTGCCAGTAGTCCGGGACAGCGGACCTACGAGCAGTACTTC

j_gene: TRBJ1-2
v_gene: TRBV27
len: 14
d_gene: TRBD1
abundance: NA
CDR3aa: CASSPRQGSYGYTF
CDR3nt: TGTGCCAGCAGTCCCCGACAGGGATCATATGGCTACACCTTC

j_gene: TRBJ1-4
v_gene: TRBV5-1
len: 17
d_gene: NA
abundance: few
CDR3aa: CASSTGGPGYPNEKLFF
CDR3nt: TGCGCCAGCAGCACGGGGGGCCCGGGGTACCCTAATGAAAAACTGTTTTTT

j_gene: TRBJ2-1
v_gene: TRBV29-1
len: 11
d_gene: NA
abundance: NA
CDR3aa: CSVRDTNEQFF
CDR3nt: TGCAGCGTCCGGGACACGAATGAGCAGTTCTTC

j_gene: TRBJ2-1
v_gene: TRBV5-1
len: 15
d_gene: TRBD1
abundance: NA
CDR3aa: CASSTRTGESNEQFF
CDR3nt: TGCGCCAGCAGCACGCGGACAGGGGAATCCAATGAGCAGTTCTTC

j_gene: TRBJ1-5
v_gene: TRBV12-3/TRBV12-4
len: 11
d_gene: NA
abundance: NA
CDR3aa: CASSLRGPQHF
CDR3nt: TGTGCCAGCAGTCTAAGGGGGCCCCAGCATTTT